This TCR beta chain originates from a study of T cells of healthy individuals. TCRdb itself ran the 5' RACE reads through MiXCR, one entry per CDR3 protein. Among tens of thousands of distinct CDR3 sequences, about 17% were seen once, and the ten largest hold roughly 4.7%. This clonotype was detected only a few times. The receptor comes from a human donor in good health.

The CDR3 here is CASSYSGPYSYEQYF. The CDR3 DNA reads as TGTGCCAGCAGTTACTCTGGGCCTTACTCCTACGAGCAGTACTTC. This chain links TRBV6-5 with TRBJ2-7; D is unresolved. V was clipped by 0 bases and J by 0 bases, with 9 bases between them. The germline CDR1 and CDR2 sequences are MNHEY and SVGAGI. This CDR3 has 15 residues.